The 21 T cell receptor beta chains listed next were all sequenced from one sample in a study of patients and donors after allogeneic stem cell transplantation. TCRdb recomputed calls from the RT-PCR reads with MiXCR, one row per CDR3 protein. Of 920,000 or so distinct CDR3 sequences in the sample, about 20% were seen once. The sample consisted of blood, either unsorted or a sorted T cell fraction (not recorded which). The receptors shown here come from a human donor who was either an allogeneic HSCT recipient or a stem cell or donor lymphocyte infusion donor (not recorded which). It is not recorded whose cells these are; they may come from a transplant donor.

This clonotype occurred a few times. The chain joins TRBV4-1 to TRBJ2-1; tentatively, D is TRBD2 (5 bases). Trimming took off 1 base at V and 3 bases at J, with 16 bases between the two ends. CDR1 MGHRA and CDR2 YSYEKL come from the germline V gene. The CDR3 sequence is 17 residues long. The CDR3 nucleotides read TGCGCCAGCAGCCAAGTCCTAAAGCGGAATATCTACAATGAGCAGTTCTTC. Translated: CASSQVLKRNIYNEQFF.

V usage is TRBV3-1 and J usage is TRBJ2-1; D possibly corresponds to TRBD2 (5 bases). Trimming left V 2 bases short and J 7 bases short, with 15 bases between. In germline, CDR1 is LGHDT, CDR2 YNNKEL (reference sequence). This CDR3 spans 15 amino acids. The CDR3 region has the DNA TGTGCCAGCAGCCAACCCAGAGGGATATCAAATGAGCAGTTCTTC. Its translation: CASSQPRGISNEQFF.

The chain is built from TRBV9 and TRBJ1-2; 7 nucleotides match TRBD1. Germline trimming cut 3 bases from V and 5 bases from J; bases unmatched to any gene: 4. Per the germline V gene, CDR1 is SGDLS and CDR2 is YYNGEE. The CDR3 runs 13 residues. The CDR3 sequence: CASSADREYGYTF. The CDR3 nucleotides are TGTGCCAGCAGCGCCGACAGGGAATATGGCTACACCTTC.

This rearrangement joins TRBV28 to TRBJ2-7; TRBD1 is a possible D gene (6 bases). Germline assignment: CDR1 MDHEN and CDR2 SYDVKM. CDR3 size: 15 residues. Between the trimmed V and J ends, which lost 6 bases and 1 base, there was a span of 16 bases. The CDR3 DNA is TGTGCCAGCAGGGATTCCGGGACACGTTCCTACGAGCAGTACTTC. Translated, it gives CASRDSGTRSYEQYF. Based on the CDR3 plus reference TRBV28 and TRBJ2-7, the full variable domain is DVKVTQSSRYLVKRTGEKVFLECVQDMDHENMFWYRQDPGLGLRLIYFSYDVKMKEKGDIPEGYSVSREKKERFSLILESASTNQTSMYLCASRDSGTRSYEQYFGPGTRLTVT.

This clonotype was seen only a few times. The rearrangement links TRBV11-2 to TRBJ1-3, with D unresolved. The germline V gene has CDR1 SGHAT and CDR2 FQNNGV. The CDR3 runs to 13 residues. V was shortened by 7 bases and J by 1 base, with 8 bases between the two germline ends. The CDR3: CASTIWSGNTIYF. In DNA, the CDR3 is TGTGCCAGCACGATTTGGTCTGGAAACACCATATATTTT.

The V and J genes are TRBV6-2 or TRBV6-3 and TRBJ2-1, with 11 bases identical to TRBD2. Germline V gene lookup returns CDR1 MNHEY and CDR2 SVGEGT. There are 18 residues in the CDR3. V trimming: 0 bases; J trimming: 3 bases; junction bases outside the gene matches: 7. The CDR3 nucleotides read TGTGCCAGCAGTTACTCGCCACTAGCGGGGGACCTCTACAATGAGCAGTTCTTC. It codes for CASSYSPLAGDLYNEQFF.

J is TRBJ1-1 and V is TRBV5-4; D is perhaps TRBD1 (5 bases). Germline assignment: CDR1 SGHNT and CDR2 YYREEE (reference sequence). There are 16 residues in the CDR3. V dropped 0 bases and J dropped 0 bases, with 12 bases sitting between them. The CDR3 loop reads CASSLVRGTLNTEAFF. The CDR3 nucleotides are TGTGCCAGCAGCTTGGTTCGGGGCACCCTGAACACTGAAGCTTTCTTT.

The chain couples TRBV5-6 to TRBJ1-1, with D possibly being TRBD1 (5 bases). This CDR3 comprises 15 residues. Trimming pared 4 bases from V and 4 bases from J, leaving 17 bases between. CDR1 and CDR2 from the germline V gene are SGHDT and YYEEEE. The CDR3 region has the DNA TGTGCCAGCAGCCCCCCACTGGGGGGAGGCACTGAAGCTTTCTTT. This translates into CASSPPLGGGTEAFF.

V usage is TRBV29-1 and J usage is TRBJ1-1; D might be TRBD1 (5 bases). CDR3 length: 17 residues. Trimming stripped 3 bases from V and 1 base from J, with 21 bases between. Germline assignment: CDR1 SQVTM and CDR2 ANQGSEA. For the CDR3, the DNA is TGCAGCGTTGAGCCCCGACAGAAGGGCGTCGGGAACACTGAAGCTTTCTTT. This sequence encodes CSVEPRQKGVGNTEAFF.

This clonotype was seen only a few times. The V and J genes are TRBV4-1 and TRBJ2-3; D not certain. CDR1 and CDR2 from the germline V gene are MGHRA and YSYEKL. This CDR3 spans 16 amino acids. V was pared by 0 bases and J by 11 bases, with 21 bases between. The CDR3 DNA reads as TGCGCCAGCAGCCAAGATGGGCCCCCGAGGCGCTCCCTGCAGTATTTT. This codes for CASSQDGPPRRSLQYF.

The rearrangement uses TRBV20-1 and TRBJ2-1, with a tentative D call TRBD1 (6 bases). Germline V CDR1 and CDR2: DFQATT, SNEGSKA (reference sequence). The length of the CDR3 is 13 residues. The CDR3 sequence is CSLLGAPYNEQFF. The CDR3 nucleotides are TGCAGCCTCTTGGGGGCCCCCTACAATGAGCAGTTCTTC.

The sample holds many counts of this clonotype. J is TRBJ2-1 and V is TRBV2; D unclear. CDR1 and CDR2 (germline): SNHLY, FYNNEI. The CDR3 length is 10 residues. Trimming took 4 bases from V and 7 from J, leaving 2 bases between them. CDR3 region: CASSVNEQFF. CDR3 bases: TGTGCCAGCAGTGTTAATGAGCAGTTCTTC.

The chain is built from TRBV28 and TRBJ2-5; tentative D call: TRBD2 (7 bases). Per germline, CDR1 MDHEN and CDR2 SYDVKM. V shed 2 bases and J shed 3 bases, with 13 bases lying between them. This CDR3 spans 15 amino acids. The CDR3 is CASSLGGGVKETQYF. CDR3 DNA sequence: TGTGCCAGCAGTTTAGGGGGGGGCGTAAAAGAGACCCAGTACTTC.

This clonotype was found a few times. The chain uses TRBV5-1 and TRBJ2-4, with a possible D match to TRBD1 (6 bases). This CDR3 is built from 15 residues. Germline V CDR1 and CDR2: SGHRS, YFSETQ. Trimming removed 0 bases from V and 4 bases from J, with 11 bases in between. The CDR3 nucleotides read TGCGCCAGCAGCTTGGAGGGGGACCCTAAAAACATTCAGTACTTC. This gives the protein CASSLEGDPKNIQYF.

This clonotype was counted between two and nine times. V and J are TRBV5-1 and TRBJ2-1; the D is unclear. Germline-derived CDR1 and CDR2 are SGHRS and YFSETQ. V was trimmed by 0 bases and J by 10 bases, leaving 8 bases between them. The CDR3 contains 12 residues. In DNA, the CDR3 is TGCGCCAGCAGCTTGGTCCCCAGCGAGCAGTTCTTC. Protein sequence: CASSLVPSEQFF.

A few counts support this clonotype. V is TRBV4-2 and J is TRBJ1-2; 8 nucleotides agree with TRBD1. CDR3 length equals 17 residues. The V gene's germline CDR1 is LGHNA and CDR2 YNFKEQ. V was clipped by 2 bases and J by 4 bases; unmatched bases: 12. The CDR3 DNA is TGTGCCAGCAGCCAAAACGACAGGGGTCGGGTGACCTATGGCTACACCTTC. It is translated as CASSQNDRGRVTYGYTF.

The CDR3, as DNA: TGTGCCAGCAGCTTCGACAGGGACAATGAGCAGTTCTTC. As protein: CASSFDRDNEQFF. This chain joins TRBV11-3 and TRBJ2-1; 7 bases line up with TRBD1. CDR1 and CDR2 (germline): SGHNT, YENEEA. V shed 3 bases, J shed 5 bases, and the junction held 1 base outside the gene matches. The CDR3 totals 13 residues.

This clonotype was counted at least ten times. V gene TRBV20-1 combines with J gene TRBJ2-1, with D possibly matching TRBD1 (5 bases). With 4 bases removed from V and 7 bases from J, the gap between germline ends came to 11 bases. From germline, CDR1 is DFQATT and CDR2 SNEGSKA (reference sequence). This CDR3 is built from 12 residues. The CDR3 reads CSATGPTNEQFF. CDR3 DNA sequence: TGCAGTGCTACAGGGCCGACAAATGAGCAGTTCTTC.

Here the CDR3 reads CASSQVGQVDYGYTF. The CDR3 region has the DNA TGCGCCAGCAGCCAAGTGGGTCAGGTGGACTATGGCTACACCTTC. The V call is TRBV4-1, the J call TRBJ1-2; D not resolved. Trimming left V 1 base short and J 3 bases short, with 12 bases between. The CDR3 spans 15 residues. Germline V gene lookup returns CDR1 MGHRA and CDR2 YSYEKL.

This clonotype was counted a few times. DNA of the CDR3: TGTGCCAGCAGCCAAGTGGGGACAATGGATGAGCAGTTCTTC. Amino acid sequence: CASSQVGTMDEQFF. The chain joins TRBV4-2 to TRBJ2-1; D might be TRBD1 (6 bases). Germline V CDR1 and CDR2: LGHNA, YNFKEQ. Between the trimmed V and J ends, which lost 1 base and 8 bases, there was a span of 12 bases. This CDR3 comprises 14 residues.

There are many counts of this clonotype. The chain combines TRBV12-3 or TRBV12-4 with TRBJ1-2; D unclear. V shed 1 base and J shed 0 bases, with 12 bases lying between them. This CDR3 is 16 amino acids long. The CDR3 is CASSLGFGLANYGYTF. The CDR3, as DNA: TGTGCCAGCAGTTTAGGTTTTGGCCTAGCTAACTATGGCTACACCTTC.